This TCR beta chain was captured by sequencing in a study of shared clonotypes between healthy human individuals. TCRdb's copy holds only in-frame clones and misses some; the assay was immunoSEQ multiplex PCR. Among 950,000 to 1,100,000 clones listed, about 70% were seen once. As regards this clone: The antigen is undetermined.

The CDR3 length is 14 residues. Regarding the study as a whole: Among a few donors, roughly 5% of naive CD4 clonotypes were found in common. Clonotype sharing across donors was expected to vary with sequencing depth.

Every contributor of samples was a Caucasian grown-up residing in Nashville, Tennessee. This TCR was recovered from a young man in good health. Sequenced input: memory CD4+ T cells sorted from blood. Subset given: CD45RA-negative fraction. The rearrangement uses TRBV21-1 and TRBJ2-7; the table's D call, TRBD2, was not checked against the DNA. TRBV21-1 counts as a pseudogene. CDR3 in amino acids: CASSKGAGPYEQYF. CDR3 nucleotides: TGTGCCAGCAGCAAAGGGGCGGGCCCCTACGAGCAGTACTTC.